Following are 19 T cell receptor beta chains from one sample sequenced in a study of identical twins. TCRdb itself ran the 5' RACE reads through MiXCR, one entry per CDR3 protein. The sample records about 300,000 distinct CDR3 sequences, 9% to 15% being singletons. The sample also formed part of further work on yellow fever vaccine responses in identical twins.

Material: CD8+ T cells sorted from blood. The receptors were gathered from a woman aged 18-30 years in good health.

This clonotype appeared a few times. This chain joins TRBV2 and TRBJ2-2; D remains unclear. With 7 bases removed from V and 0 bases from J, the gap between germline ends came to 12 bases. This CDR3 comprises 15 residues. Germline V gene data show CDR1 as SNHLY and CDR2 as FYNNEI. The CDR3 loop is CASTGGFANTGELFF. CDR3 in DNA: TGTGCCAGCACTGGCGGTTTTGCGAACACCGGGGAGCTGTTTTTT.

This clonotype was seen only a few times. CDR3 protein: CSARVATSSYEQYF. CDR3 DNA: TGCAGTGCTAGAGTGGCTACGAGCTCCTACGAGCAGTACTTC. The chain carries TRBV20-1 and TRBJ2-7, with unresolved D. Per the germline V gene, CDR1 is DFQATT and CDR2 is SNEGSKA (reference sequence). Trimming removed 1 base from V and 0 bases from J, with 10 bases in between. CDR3 size: 14 residues.

In this sample, this clonotype turned up a few times. This chain uses TRBV28 with TRBJ2-3, with unresolved D. V was pared by 7 bases and J by 3 bases, with 14 bases between. Per the germline V gene, CDR1 is MDHEN and CDR2 is SYDVKM. The length of the CDR3 is 14 residues. The CDR3 loop is CASKSPDGTDTQYF. CDR3 DNA sequence: TGTGCCAGCAAGAGTCCCGATGGAACAGATACGCAGTATTTT.

This clonotype was recorded at least ten times. V usage is TRBV12-3 or TRBV12-4 and J usage is TRBJ2-5, with 10 bases identical to TRBD2. Trimming took 6 bases from V and 2 from J; bases not matched to a gene: 3. CDR3 size: 14 residues. The CDR3 region is CASSPSGGQETQYF. CDR3 nucleotides: TGTGCCAGCAGCCCTAGCGGGGGACAAGAGACCCAGTACTTC.

This clonotype has only a few counts. This chain links TRBV2 with TRBJ2-7; maybe TRBD2 (6 bases). V gave up 8 bases and J gave up 5 bases, with 16 bases separating them. This CDR3 contains 13 residues. Germline-derived CDR1 and CDR2 are SNHLY and FYNNEI. The CDR3 is CASANEGGDEQYF. Written as DNA, the CDR3 is TGTGCCAGCGCTAATGAGGGAGGAGACGAGCAGTACTTC.

A few counts support this clonotype. The chain is built from TRBV5-1 and TRBJ1-5; D is uncertain. From germline, CDR1 is SGHRS and CDR2 YFSETQ. V was trimmed by 5 bases and J by 4 bases, leaving 13 bases between them. The CDR3 has 14 amino acids. The CDR3 spells CASSFSGLNQPQHF. The CDR3 coding sequence is TGCGCCAGCAGTTTTTCCGGGTTAAATCAGCCCCAGCATTTT.

This clonotype occurred a few times. J is TRBJ1-2 and V is TRBV11-3; perhaps TRBD1 as D (6 bases). The CDR3 has 17 residues. The V end lost 6 bases, the J end lost 1 base, and 21 bases lay between the germline ends. The germline gives CDR1 SGHNT, CDR2 YENEEA. As DNA, the CDR3 is TGTGCCAGCAGGATAAAGAGTGGGCAGGGGCATAACTATGGCTACACCTTC. Encoded protein: CASRIKSGQGHNYGYTF. The entire variable domain, with the rest obtained from reference TRBV11-3 and TRBJ1-2, is as follows: EAGVVQSPRYKIIEKKQPVAFWCNPISGHNTLYWYLQNLGQGPELLIRYENEEAVDDSQLPKDRFSAERLKGVDSTLKIQPAELGDSAVYLCASRIKSGQGHNYGYTFGSGTRLTVV.

This chain uses TRBV20-1 with TRBJ2-4; TRBD2 might be the D (6 bases). The V end lost 6 bases, the J end lost 8 bases, and 26 bases lay between the germline ends. CDR1 is DFQATT and CDR2 is SNEGSKA in the germline V gene (reference sequence). The CDR3 consists of 16 residues. The CDR3 is CSASARRLGARDIQYF. As DNA, the CDR3 is TGCAGTGCCTCAGCCCGCCGACTAGGAGCGCGGGACATTCAGTACTTC.

The CDR3 loop reads CAISDRYGPTDTQYF. CDR3 in DNA: TGTGCCATCAGTGATCGGTACGGCCCCACAGATACGCAGTATTTT. This chain connects TRBV10-3 to TRBJ2-3; no firm D call. The germline gives CDR1 ENHRY, CDR2 SYGVKD. The length of the CDR3 is 15 residues. The V end lost 3 bases, the J end lost 2 bases, and 12 bases lay between the germline ends.

This clonotype was recorded a few times. The genes are TRBV7-8 and TRBJ2-3; D call uncertain. Trimming removed 3 bases at V and 3 bases at J, with 7 bases between. Germline V gene sequence: CDR1 SGHVS, CDR2 FQNEAQ. The CDR3 contains 13 residues. This chain's CDR3 is CASSLGKTDTQYF. CDR3 sequence (DNA): TGTGCCAGCAGCTTGGGGAAAACAGATACGCAGTATTTT.

Only one count was recorded for this clonotype. A read error may account for a junction end that differs from germline. The chain has TRBV12-3 or TRBV12-4 and TRBJ2-3; tentative D call: TRBD2 (5 bases). CDR3 length: 14 residues. The CDR3 DNA reads as TGTACCAGCAGTATCCAGCGGAGCACAGATACGCAGTATTTT. Its protein product is CTSSIQRSTDTQYF.

This clonotype was observed at least ten times. This sequence joins TRBV25-1 and TRBJ2-5; D gene unclear. The V gene lost 7 bases and the J gene lost 2 bases, with 8 bases spanning the gap. This CDR3 is built from 12 residues. From germline, CDR1 is MGHDK and CDR2 SYGVNS. Here the CDR3 DNA reads TGTGCCAGCACTAACAGTCAAGAGACCCAGTACTTC. The encoded protein is CASTNSQETQYF.

The chain uses TRBV29-1 and TRBJ2-5; D possibly corresponds to TRBD1 (5 bases). The ends were cut back, 4 bases at V and 5 bases at J, with 8 bases in the middle. Looked up from germline, CDR1 is SQVTM and CDR2 is ANQGSEA. This CDR3 is 11 amino acids long. Here the CDR3 reads CSVAGLETQYF. The DNA for the CDR3 is TGCAGCGTTGCAGGGTTGGAGACCCAGTACTTC.

Only a few counts were recorded for this clonotype. V gene TRBV7-9 combines with J gene TRBJ2-1; possibly TRBD1 for D (5 bases). Germline V gene lookup returns CDR1 SEHNR and CDR2 FQNEAQ (reference sequence). Trimming cost V 4 bases and J 0 bases, with 16 bases left between them. The CDR3 has 17 residues. In DNA, the CDR3 is TGTGCCAGCAGCTCCTACACCGGACATATCTCCTACAATGAGCAGTTCTTC. The encoded protein is CASSSYTGHISYNEQFF.

The V and J genes are TRBV5-5 and TRBJ2-7; D may be TRBD2 (5 bases). The CDR3 has 15 residues. Germline lookup yields CDR1 SGHKS and CDR2 YYEKEE (reference sequence). With 4 bases removed from V and 3 bases from J, the gap between germline ends came to 17 bases. CDR3 in amino acids: CASSHDIGVSYEQYV. The CDR3 DNA reads TGTGCCAGCAGCCATGACATCGGGGTTAGCTACGAGCAGTACGTC.

This clonotype showed up just a few times. The chain has TRBV2 and TRBJ2-3; 12 nucleotides line up with TRBD2. Germline V CDR1 and CDR2: SNHLY, FYNNEI. The CDR3 spans 17 residues. The J segment lost 5 bases and the V segment lost 0 bases, leaving 6 bases of the junction unmatched. The CDR3 region is CASSEARLAGDQDTQYF. CDR3 nucleotide sequence: TGTGCCAGCAGTGAAGCCCGACTAGCGGGAGACCAAGATACGCAGTATTTT.

This clonotype was seen a handful of times. V is TRBV7-9 and J is TRBJ2-3, with TRBD2 as a possible D gene (6 bases). From germline, CDR1 is SEHNR and CDR2 FQNEAQ (reference sequence). This CDR3 contains 15 residues. The V end was cut by 5 bases, the J end by 0 bases, with 12 bases between. CDR3 DNA: TGTGCCAGCAGCCCCCCCGGGAGCAGCACAGATACGCAGTATTTT. It translates to CASSPPGSSTDTQYF.

The chain links TRBV10-3 to TRBJ2-1, with D uncertain. Trimming left V 0 bases short and J 0 bases short, with 12 bases between. This CDR3 region has 17 residues. The germline V gene has CDR1 ENHRY and CDR2 SYGVKD. The CDR3 here is CAISESVRTVSYNEQFF. The CDR3 DNA reads as TGTGCCATCAGTGAGTCAGTTAGGACCGTCTCCTACAATGAGCAGTTCTTC.

This clonotype was seen a few times. This sequence joins TRBV2 and TRBJ2-1; D might be TRBD2 (6 bases). The germline gives CDR1 SNHLY, CDR2 FYNNEI. The CDR3 has 14 residues. V lost 8 bases and J 0 bases, leaving 11 bases between the germline ends. In DNA, the CDR3 is TGTGCCAGCCTCCGGGACTCCTCCTACAATGAGCAGTTCTTC. Translating gives CASLRDSSYNEQFF.